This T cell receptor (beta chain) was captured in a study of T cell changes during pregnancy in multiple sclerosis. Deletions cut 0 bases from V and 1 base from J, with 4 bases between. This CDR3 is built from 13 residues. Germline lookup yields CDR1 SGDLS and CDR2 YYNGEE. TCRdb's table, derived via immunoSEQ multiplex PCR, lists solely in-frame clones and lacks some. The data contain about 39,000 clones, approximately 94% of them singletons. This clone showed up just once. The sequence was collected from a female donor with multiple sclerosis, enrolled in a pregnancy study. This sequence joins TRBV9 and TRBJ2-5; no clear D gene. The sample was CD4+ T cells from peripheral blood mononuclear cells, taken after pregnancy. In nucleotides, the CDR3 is TGTGCCAGCAGCGTAGGTCGCCAAGAGACCCAGTACTTC. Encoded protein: CASSVGRQETQYF.